Presented here are 22 T cell receptor beta chains from one specimen sequenced in a study of cytomegalovirus exposure and HLA in healthy donors. Measured with immunoSEQ multiplex PCR; TCRdb has only the in-frame clones, and not every one. This table has some 140,000 clones, about 88% appearing once. Source material: PBMCs. The receptors stem from a woman between 18 and 29 years old in good health and CMV-seropositive.

The chain employs TRBV30 and TRBJ1-2, with D perhaps TRBD1 (6 bases). Germline CDR1 and CDR2: GTSNPN and SVGIG (reference sequence). Trimming cost V 1 base and J 3 bases, with 18 bases left between them. The CDR3 covers 16 residues. This CDR3 is CAWSGRTEPTYYGYTF. For the CDR3, the DNA is TGTGCCTGGAGTGGAAGGACAGAGCCTACGTACTATGGCTACACCTTC.

The V call is TRBV11-3, the J call TRBJ2-3, with TRBD2 matching 8 bases. This CDR3 has 17 residues. V lost 6 bases and J lost 5; bases outside the gene matches: 16. Germline CDR1 is SGHNT and CDR2 is YENEEA. CDR3 coding DNA: TGTGCCAGCAGTGAAAGCAGCGGGGGCCCCAGGGGAGATACGCAGTATTTT. Amino acids: CASSESSGGPRGDTQYF.

The gene calls are TRBV2 and TRBJ1-4, with 11 bases matching TRBD1. Germline V gene sequence: CDR1 SNHLY, CDR2 FYNNEI. CDR3 length: 15 residues. V shed 7 bases and J 4 bases; nucleotides not matched to a gene: 5. In DNA, the CDR3 is TGTGCCAGCACCGGACAGGGGGCCCGTAATGAAAAACTGTTTTTT. Translated: CASTGQGARNEKLFF.

The chain uses TRBV5-8 and TRBJ1-6; 9 bases fit TRBD1. CDR1 and CDR2 (germline): SGHTS, YDEGEE. V trimming: 4 bases; J trimming: 9 bases; junction bases outside the gene matches: 11. CDR3 size: 16 residues. In DNA, the CDR3 is TGTGCCAGCAGCCCTAGGGGACAGGGCCGGCCTTCACCCCTCCACTTT. Translation gives CASSPRGQGRPSPLHF.

V and J are TRBV6-1 and TRBJ2-7; 9 bases fit TRBD1. Germline values: CDR1 MNHNS, CDR2 SASEGT. After removal of 7 bases from V and 0 bases from J, the junction contained 7 bases not matched to a gene. CDR3 length equals 15 residues. The CDR3 DNA reads TGTGCCAGCAATGCCGGGACAGGGAGCTCCTACGAGCAGTACTTC. Translated, it gives CASNAGTGSSYEQYF.

The rearrangement links TRBV2 to TRBJ1-4; 7 positions agree with TRBD1. This CDR3 region has 15 residues. CDR1 is SNHLY and CDR2 is FYNNEI in the germline V gene. The J segment lost 6 bases and the V segment lost 3 bases, leaving 7 bases of the junction unmatched. CDR3 in DNA: TGTGCCAGCAGTGATACGACAGGGCTTGATGAAAAACTGTTTTTT. Protein: CASSDTTGLDEKLFF.

This clone has only a few counts. The chain couples TRBV5-6 to TRBJ2-3; D not resolved. Germline V CDR1 and CDR2: SGHDT, YYEEEE. Deletions cut 0 bases from V and 2 bases from J, with 7 bases between. CDR3 size: 14 residues. The CDR3 nucleotides are TGTGCCAGCAGCTTGGTCAGATCCACAGATACGCAGTATTTT. This translates into CASSLVRSTDTQYF.

V and J are TRBV5-6 and TRBJ2-5, with 10 bases matching TRBD1. Germline assignment: CDR1 SGHDT and CDR2 YYEEEE. V lost 3 bases, J lost 5 bases, and 4 bases stayed unmatched. The CDR3 has 14 amino acids. Written as DNA, the CDR3 is TGTGCCAGCAGCTCGACAGGGGGCCCGGAGACCCAGTACTTC. Its protein is CASSSTGGPETQYF.

In DNA form, the CDR3 reads TGTGCCAGCTCCACACAGCGGACCGATACGCAGTATTTT. It specifies CASSTQRTDTQYF. The chain has TRBV11-3 and TRBJ2-3; the D gene is possibly TRBD2 (5 bases). The CDR3 contains 13 residues. Germline V gene data show CDR1 as SGHNT and CDR2 as YENEEA. V lost 8 bases, J lost 6 bases, and 15 bases lay in between.

The chain is built from TRBV6-5 and TRBJ1-1; no definite D call. CDR1 and CDR2 from the germline V gene are MNHEY and SVGAGI. The germline V and J ends were trimmed by 0 bases and 4 bases, with 12 bases remaining between them. The CDR3 covers 15 residues. DNA for the CDR3: TGTGCCAGCAGTTACTCGGAGGACCTAGGCACTGAAGCTTTCTTT. It yields the protein CASSYSEDLGTEAFF.

V usage is TRBV21-1 and J usage is TRBJ2-2; TRBD1, the table's D call, lacks a check against the DNA. TRBV21-1 is annotated as a pseudogene. CDR3 size: 14 residues. The CDR3 loop is CAQGGQGLFRELFF. CDR3 bases: TGTGCCCAGGGAGGACAGGGTTTATTTCGGGAGCTGTTTTTT.

DNA for the CDR3: TGTGCCAGCAGCTTAGCGGAACAGGGTTTTCAGCCCCAGCATTTT. It specifies CASSLAEQGFQPQHF. This chain joins TRBV7-8 and TRBJ1-5; tentatively, D is TRBD1 (6 bases). The germline V gene has CDR1 SGHVS and CDR2 FQNEAQ. The germline V and J ends were trimmed by 0 bases and 6 bases, with 12 bases remaining between them. The CDR3 runs 15 residues.

The gene calls are TRBV19 and TRBJ2-2; D is possibly TRBD1 (5 bases). Trimming left V 1 base short and J 9 bases short, with 18 bases between. CDR1 is LNHDA, CDR2 SQIVND, per germline (reference sequence). CDR3 length: 16 residues. The CDR3 coding sequence is TGTGCCAGTAGTATAGTGGGTCAGGGTCATCTCCGGGAGCTGTTTTTT. It encodes CASSIVGQGHLRELFF.

The chain is built from TRBV5-3 and TRBJ2-7; 8 bases align to TRBD1. TRBV5-3 has ORF status, its function being uncertain. The V segment lost 5 bases and the J segment 0 bases; nucleotides outside the gene matches: 4. The CDR3 covers 14 residues. The CDR3 here is CARRTGESSYEQYF. CDR3 nucleotides: TGTGCCAGAAGGACAGGGGAAAGCTCCTACGAGCAGTACTTC.

This clone was observed a handful of times. The V call is TRBV6-5, the J call TRBJ2-7, with 9 bases identical to TRBD1. In germline, CDR1 is MNHEY, CDR2 SVGAGI. The junction had 9 bases not matched to a gene; V was cut back by 6 bases and J by 3 bases. The CDR3 is 15 amino acids. The CDR3 nucleotides are TGTGCCAGCAGCTTGACAGGGGGATGGGGCTACGAGCAGTACTTC. Encoded protein: CASSLTGGWGYEQYF.

The chain is built from TRBV5-6 and TRBJ2-1, with TRBD1 matching over 9 bases. The trim removed 4 bases at V and 10 bases at J, leaving 6 bases unmatched. The CDR3 totals 13 residues. Germline CDR1 reads SGHDT; CDR2 reads YYEEEE. This chain's CDR3 is CASSITGGDEQFF. CDR3 DNA: TGTGCCAGCAGCATAACAGGGGGCGACGAGCAGTTCTTC.

In its sample, this clone was seen once. V and J are TRBV19 and TRBJ1-2; 7 bases are a match to TRBD1. Trimming cost V 7 bases and J 4 bases; bases outside gene matches: 6. The CDR3 length is 13 residues. The germline CDR1 and CDR2 sequences are LNHDA and SQIVND (reference sequence). CDR3 protein: CASTPTGSYGYTF. Written as DNA, the CDR3 is TGTGCCAGTACCCCGACAGGGAGCTATGGCTACACCTTC. The full variable domain, its missing parts supplied by reference TRBV19 and TRBJ1-2, is DGGITQSPKYLFRKEGQNVTLSCEQNLNHDAMYWYRQDPGQGLRLIYYSQIVNDFQKGDIAEGYSVSREKKESFPLTVTSAQKNPTAFYLCASTPTGSYGYTFGSGTRLTVV.

CDR3 DNA sequence: TGTGCCACCAGGTCGGACAGGGGGTTTGCCGGGGAGCTGTTTTTT. Translating gives CATRSDRGFAGELFF. V usage is TRBV15 and J usage is TRBJ2-2, with 10 bases that match TRBD1. The germline V gene has CDR1 LNHNV and CDR2 YYDKDF (reference sequence). V was clipped by 6 bases and J by 6 bases; unmatched bases: 7. This CDR3 is 15 amino acids long.

In DNA form, the CDR3 reads TGTGCCAGCTCCACCGGAGAGACGCAGTATTTT. Amino acid sequence: CASSTGETQYF. This sequence joins TRBV18 and TRBJ2-3; D is uncertain. CDR3 length: 11 residues. CDR1 and CDR2 from the germline V gene are KGHSH and LQKENI. The V end lost 6 bases, the J end lost 9 bases, and 10 bases lay between the germline ends.

The chain employs TRBV28 and TRBJ2-7, with 8 positions matching TRBD2. CDR1 MDHEN and CDR2 SYDVKM come from the germline V gene. This CDR3 comprises 16 residues. V gave up 5 bases and J gave up 2 bases; unmatched junction bases: 11. CDR3 sequence (DNA): TGTGCCAGCAGTCCCCACCTCTTAGCGGGAACCTACGAGCAGTACTTC. It encodes CASSPHLLAGTYEQYF.

The chain links TRBV5-1 to TRBJ1-2; 9 positions agree with TRBD1. Per germline, CDR1 SGHRS and CDR2 YFSETQ. This CDR3 spans 17 amino acids. V dropped 2 bases and J dropped 8; count of bases not matched to a gene: 16. The CDR3 DNA sequence: TGCGCCAGCAGCTTACACCTAAGACAGGGGGGAACCTTCGGCTACACCTTC. It is translated as CASSLHLRQGGTFGYTF.

The rearrangement joins TRBV7-2 to TRBJ2-1; TRBD1 matches 11 bases. Germline CDR1 and CDR2: SGHTA and FQGNSA. This CDR3 region has 16 residues. The V and J ends lost 5 bases and 1 base, in that order; junction bases with no gene match: 4. The CDR3 region is CASSIRDRGSYNEQFF. DNA for the CDR3: TGTGCCAGCAGCATCAGGGACAGGGGGTCCTACAATGAGCAGTTCTTC.